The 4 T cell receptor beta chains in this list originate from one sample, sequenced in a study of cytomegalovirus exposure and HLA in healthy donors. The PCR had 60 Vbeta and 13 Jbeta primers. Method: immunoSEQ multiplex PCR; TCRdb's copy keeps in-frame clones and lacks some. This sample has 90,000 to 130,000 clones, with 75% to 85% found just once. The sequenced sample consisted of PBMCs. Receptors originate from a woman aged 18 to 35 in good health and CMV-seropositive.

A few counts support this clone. The CDR3, as DNA: TGCGCCAGCAGCTTGGCAGGGCATGGCTACACCTTC. It encodes CASSLAGHGYTF. The chain has TRBV5-1 and TRBJ1-2; possibly TRBD1 for D (5 bases). Germline V lookup: CDR1 SGHRS, CDR2 YFSETQ. V was pared by 0 bases and J by 6 bases, with 6 bases between. The CDR3 is made up of 12 amino acids.

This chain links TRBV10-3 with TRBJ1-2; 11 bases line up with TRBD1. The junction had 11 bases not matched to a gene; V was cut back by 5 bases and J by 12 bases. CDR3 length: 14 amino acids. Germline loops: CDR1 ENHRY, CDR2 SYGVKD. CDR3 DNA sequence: TGTGCCATCAGTACGGGACAGGGGGACGCCAGCCACACCTTC. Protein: CAISTGQGDASHTF.

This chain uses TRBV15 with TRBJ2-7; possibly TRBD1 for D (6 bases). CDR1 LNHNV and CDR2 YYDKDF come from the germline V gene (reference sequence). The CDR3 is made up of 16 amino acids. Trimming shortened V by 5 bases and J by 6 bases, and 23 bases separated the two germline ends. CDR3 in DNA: TGTGCCACCAGCGGGACCCGGGACACGTTCCCGTTCGAGCAGTACTTC. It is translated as CATSGTRDTFPFEQYF. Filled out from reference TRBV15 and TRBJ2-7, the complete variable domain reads DAMVIQNPRYQVTQFGKPVTLSCSQTLNHNVMYWYQQKSSQAPKLLFHYYDKDFNNEADTPDNFQSRRPNTSFCFLDIRSPGLGDTAMYLCATSGTRDTFPFEQYFGPGTRLTVT.

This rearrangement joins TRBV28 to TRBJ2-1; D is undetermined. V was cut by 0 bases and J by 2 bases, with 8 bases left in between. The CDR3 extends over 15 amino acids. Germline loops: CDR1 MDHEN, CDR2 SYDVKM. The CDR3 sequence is CASSLWSETYNEQFF. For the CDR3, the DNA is TGTGCCAGCAGTTTATGGAGCGAGACCTACAATGAGCAGTTCTTC. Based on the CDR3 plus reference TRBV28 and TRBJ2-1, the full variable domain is DVKVTQSSRYLVKRTGEKVFLECVQDMDHENMFWYRQDPGLGLRLIYFSYDVKMKEKGDIPEGYSVSREKKERFSLILESASTNQTSMYLCASSLWSETYNEQFFGPGTRLTVL.